This T cell receptor beta chain was found in a study of control samples from healthy donors and cancer patients. Data came from immunoSEQ multiplex PCR; TCRdb stores just in-frame clones and leaves some out. The table lists about 40,000 clones, roughly 90% of them singletons. J gave up 6 bases and V 4 bases, and 8 bases lay outside the gene matches. The V gene's germline CDR1 is MRHNA and CDR2 SNTAGT. The CDR3 consists of 14 residues. The sequenced sample was blood. The receptor was isolated from a woman between 45 and 65 years old in good health. The chain is built from TRBV6-4 and TRBJ1-2; 7 bases agree with TRBD1. In DNA form, the CDR3 reads TGTGCCAGCAGTGGGACAGGTGAAGGGGATGGCTACACCTTC. Translation: CASSGTGEGDGYTF.